Following are 17 T cell receptor beta chains from one sample sequenced in a study of T cell repertoires in cytomegalovirus infection. TCRdb reanalysed the reads using MiXCR and keeps one entry per CDR3 protein. The sample has around 300,000 distinct CDR3 sequences, approximately 22% seen once. The antigens these receptors bind are not known. Sample: cultured PBMCs, taken from culture after CMV antigen stimulation. The receptors come from a human donor in good health (CMV status not recorded). Some clones in this sample may be carry-over from other donors' samples.

This clonotype showed up just a few times. This chain connects TRBV6-2 or TRBV6-3 to TRBJ2-1; D ambiguous. Per germline, CDR1 MNHEY and CDR2 SVGEGT. With 0 bases removed from V and 7 bases from J, the gap between germline ends came to 16 bases. This CDR3 has 16 residues. The CDR3 protein is CASSYSKDGLGNEQFF. CDR3 DNA sequence: TGTGCCAGCAGTTACTCGAAAGATGGTTTAGGAAATGAGCAGTTCTTC.

About this clonotype: A read error may explain this, as a much larger clone is one base away. V and J are TRBV7-9 and TRBJ1-4; TRBD1 matches at 9 bases. The CDR3 contains 14 residues. Germline CDR1 is SEHNR and CDR2 is FQNEAQ (reference sequence). The junction had 4 bases not matched to a gene; V was cut back by 4 bases and J by 7 bases. This chain's CDR3 is CASSSGTGTEKLFF. CDR3 in DNA: TGTGCCAGCAGCTCCGGGACAGGGACTGAAAAACTGTTTTTT.

This clonotype was counted a few times. The V and J genes are TRBV4-2 and TRBJ1-1; D unresolved. Germline V gene sequence: CDR1 LGHNA, CDR2 YNFKEQ. The CDR3 extends over 13 amino acids. V was trimmed by 10 bases and J by 2 bases, leaving 14 bases between them. The CDR3 DNA reads as TGTGCCACCAAACAGCAACTCAACACTGAAGCTTTCTTT. Its protein is CATKQQLNTEAFF.

The J gene is TRBJ2-1, the V gene TRBV4-1; 8 bases map to TRBD2. Germline CDR1 reads MGHRA; CDR2 reads YSYEKL. With 0 bases clipped from V and 5 bases from J, the junction kept 9 bases outside the gene matches. This CDR3 has 17 residues. CDR3 DNA sequence: TGCGCCAGCAGCCAAGAGATCGGACTAGCAGAAGACAATGAGCAGTTCTTC. Its translation: CASSQEIGLAEDNEQFF.

The chain is built from TRBV28 and TRBJ1-1, with D possibly matching TRBD1 (5 bases). The germline gives CDR1 MDHEN, CDR2 SYDVKM. The ends were cut back, 6 bases at V and 5 bases at J, with 16 bases in the middle. CDR3 length: 14 amino acids. This CDR3 is CASRTTALLTEAFF. CDR3 sequence (DNA): TGTGCCAGCAGGACGACAGCTCTTTTGACTGAAGCTTTCTTT. The full variable domain, its missing parts supplied by reference TRBV28 and TRBJ1-1, is DVKVTQSSRYLVKRTGEKVFLECVQDMDHENMFWYRQDPGLGLRLIYFSYDVKMKEKGDIPEGYSVSREKKERFSLILESASTNQTSMYLCASRTTALLTEAFFGQGTRLTVV.

The chain employs TRBV20-1 and TRBJ2-7, with 7 bases identical to TRBD1. From germline, CDR1 is DFQATT and CDR2 SNEGSKA (reference sequence). The CDR3 spans 15 residues. V was clipped by 6 bases and J by 3 bases; unmatched bases: 14. This chain's CDR3 is CSARKAGTDYYEQYF. The CDR3 DNA follows: TGCAGTGCGCGGAAAGCCGGGACAGACTACTACGAGCAGTACTTC.

This clonotype came up a few times. The rearrangement links TRBV10-3 to TRBJ1-6; no reliable D call. V gave up 2 bases and J gave up 7 bases, with 15 bases separating them. This CDR3 contains 16 residues. Germline V lookup: CDR1 ENHRY, CDR2 SYGVKD. The CDR3 is CAISELQAAGNSPLHF. CDR3 DNA sequence: TGTGCCATCAGTGAGCTGCAGGCGGCGGGGAATTCACCCCTCCACTTT.

V gene TRBV19 combines with J gene TRBJ2-1, with D perhaps TRBD2 (6 bases). The CDR3 runs to 10 residues. CDR1 LNHDA and CDR2 SQIVND come from the germline V gene (reference sequence). The V end was cut by 7 bases, the J end by 8 bases, with 6 bases between. The CDR3: CASTGDEQFF. The CDR3 DNA follows: TGTGCCAGTACGGGGGATGAGCAGTTCTTC.

This clonotype was seen at least ten times. The V and J genes are TRBV7-6 and TRBJ2-2; 8 bases line up with TRBD2. Germline trimming cut 5 bases from V and 3 bases from J; bases unmatched to any gene: 8. CDR3 length: 16 residues. From germline, CDR1 is SGHVS and CDR2 FNYEAQ. CDR3 coding DNA: TGTGCCAGCAGCGTCCCCCCTAGCGGGCACACCGGGGAGCTGTTTTTT. It specifies CASSVPPSGHTGELFF.

The V call is TRBV7-6, the J call TRBJ2-2; D is perhaps TRBD1 (8 bases). V was clipped by 2 bases and J by 5 bases, with 15 bases between them. CDR3 length: 16 amino acids. Germline CDR1 SGHVS, CDR2 FNYEAQ. The CDR3 is CASSLTDRGGTGELFF. As DNA, the CDR3 is TGTGCCAGCAGCTTAACCGACAGGGGAGGGACCGGGGAGCTGTTTTTT.

The genes are TRBV2 and TRBJ2-7; D gene uncertain. Germline V lookup: CDR1 SNHLY, CDR2 FYNNEI. V was shortened by 5 bases and J by 6 bases, with 5 bases between the two germline ends. The CDR3 totals 10 residues. CDR3 sequence (DNA): TGTGCCAGCAGTCAATTCGAGCAGTACTTC. Translated, it gives CASSQFEQYF.

The V and J genes are TRBV6-5 and TRBJ2-1; D is possibly TRBD1 (5 bases). Germline V gene sequence: CDR1 MNHEY, CDR2 SVGAGI. The CDR3 runs 16 residues. The germline V and J ends were trimmed by 0 bases and 4 bases, with 13 bases remaining between them. The CDR3 region is CASSYSIGHQYNEQFF. DNA of the CDR3: TGTGCCAGCAGTTACTCTATTGGACACCAGTACAATGAGCAGTTCTTC.

The chain has TRBV20-1 and TRBJ1-5; the D gene is possibly TRBD1 (5 bases). Germline values: CDR1 DFQATT, CDR2 SNEGSKA (reference sequence). The CDR3 is 14 amino acids. Trimming stripped 2 bases from V and 7 bases from J, with 15 bases between. The CDR3 DNA sequence: TGCAGTGCTAGAAGGGGTCAGGGCGAACAGCCCCAGCATTTT. This sequence encodes CSARRGQGEQPQHF.

This clonotype was seen a handful of times. V gene TRBV7-8 combines with J gene TRBJ1-2, with a tentative D call TRBD1 (5 bases). V was pared by 5 bases and J by 4 bases, with 17 bases between. Germline V lookup: CDR1 SGHVS, CDR2 FQNEAQ. This CDR3 comprises 15 residues. Here the CDR3 DNA reads TGTGCCAGCAGCCCAGGAGTAGGGGCTGGCTATGGCTACACCTTC. Translated: CASSPGVGAGYGYTF.

The rearrangement joins TRBV28 to TRBJ1-5; 9 bases match TRBD1. Looked up from germline, CDR1 is MDHEN and CDR2 is SYDVKM. J lost 6 bases, V lost 6 bases, and 15 bases had no gene match. This CDR3 region has 17 residues. CDR3 residues: CASSPGTGLLMGQPQHF. CDR3 nucleotide sequence: TGTGCCAGCAGCCCCGGGACAGGGTTATTAATGGGTCAGCCCCAGCATTTT.

This clonotype has a handful of counts. The chain employs TRBV11-2 and TRBJ2-1; 7 bases line up with TRBD1. There are 14 residues in the CDR3. Germline values: CDR1 SGHAT, CDR2 FQNNGV. V lost 6 bases to trimming and J lost 4 bases; unmatched junction nucleotides: 6. DNA for the CDR3: TGTGCCAGCAGTTCCGGGACAGATTACAATGAGCAGTTCTTC. Amino acids: CASSSGTDYNEQFF. The variable domain in full, completed from reference TRBV11-2 and TRBJ2-1, reads EAGVAQSPRYKIIEKRQSVAFWCNPISGHATLYWYQQILGQGPKLLIQFQNNGVVDDSQLPKDRFSAERLKGVDSTLKIQPAKLEDSAVYLCASSSGTDYNEQFFGPGTRLTVL.

Here the CDR3 reads CASSYYEGTDTQYF. The CDR3 DNA reads as TGTGCCAGCAGTTACTATGAGGGCACAGATACGCAGTATTTT. The chain employs TRBV6-5 and TRBJ2-3; unclear D gene. This CDR3 has 14 residues. Germline CDR1 MNHEY, CDR2 SVGAGI. V was trimmed by 1 base and J by 1 base, leaving 6 bases between them.